This T cell receptor beta chain comes out of a study of blood T cell repertoires in COVID-19. Study-level background: The cDNA or gDNA used as material had been derived from T cells, B-cell-depleted T cells, or PBMCs.

V trimming: 4 bases; J trimming: 7 bases; junction bases outside the gene matches: 9. CDR3 length equals 15 residues. Germline V gene lookup returns CDR1 SGHAT and CDR2 FQNNGV. The method was immunoSEQ multiplex PCR; TCRdb's version includes in-frame clones alone and lacks a portion of them. The data show some 400,000 clones, roughly 90% seen once. The chain has TRBV11-2 and TRBJ2-3; the match to TRBD2 covers 9 bases. The sequencing input was peripheral blood. This clonotype was sampled from a man between 18 and 29 years old with active or convalescent COVID-19. In nucleotides, the CDR3 is TGTGCCAGCAGCTCGCTGGCGGGGGGGCTTTATACGCAGTATTTT. Translating gives CASSSLAGGLYTQYF.